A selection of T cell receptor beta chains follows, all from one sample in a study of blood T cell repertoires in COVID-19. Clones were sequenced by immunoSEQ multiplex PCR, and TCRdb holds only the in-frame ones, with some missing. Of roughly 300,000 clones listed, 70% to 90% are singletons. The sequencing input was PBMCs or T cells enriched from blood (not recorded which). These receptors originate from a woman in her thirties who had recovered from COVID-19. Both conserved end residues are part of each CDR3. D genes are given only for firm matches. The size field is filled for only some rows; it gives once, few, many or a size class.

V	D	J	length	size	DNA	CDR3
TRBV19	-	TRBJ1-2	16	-	TGTGCCAGTAGTATCCGGGTGGCAGGGTCACAGGACGGCTACACCTTC	CASSIRVAGSQDGYTF
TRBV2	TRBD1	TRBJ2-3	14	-	TGTGCCGTGATAACGGACAGGGGCGGTGATACGCAGTATTTT	CAVITDRGGDTQYF
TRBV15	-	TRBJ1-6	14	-	TGTGCCACCAGCAGAGATCTATTTGGTTCACCCCTCCACTTT	CATSRDLFGSPLHF
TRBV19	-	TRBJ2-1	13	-	TGTGCCAGTAGTCCAAATAGCCTGAATGAGCAGTTCTTC	CASSPNSLNEQFF
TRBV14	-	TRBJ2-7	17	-	TGTGCCAGCAGCCGCAGGGGGCGGGGCGGGGGCCACTACGAGCAGTACTTC	CASSRRGRGGGHYEQYF
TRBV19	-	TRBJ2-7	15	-	TGTGCCAGTAGTCCTTCTTGGGGGGACGGAAACGAGCAGTACTTC	CASSPSWGDGNEQYF
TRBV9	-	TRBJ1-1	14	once	TGTGCCAGCAGCGTAGGGCGGGTGAACACTGAAGCTTTCTTT	CASSVGRVNTEAFF
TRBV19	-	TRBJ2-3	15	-	TGTGCCAGTAGTACGGGCAGGACTAGCACAGATACGCAGTATTTT	CASSTGRTSTDTQYF
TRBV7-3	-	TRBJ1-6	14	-	TGTGCCAGCAGCTTACAGGGGATCAATTCACCCCTCCACTTT	CASSLQGINSPLHF
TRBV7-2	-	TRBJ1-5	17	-	TGTGCCAGCAGCTTAGGGTCCCCCTTCGGGAGCAATCAGCCCCAGCATTTT	CASSLGSPFGSNQPQHF
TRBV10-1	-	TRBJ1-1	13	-	TGCGCCAGCAGACAGGCTGCGAACACTGAAGCTTTCTTT	CASRQAANTEAFF
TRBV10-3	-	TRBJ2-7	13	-	TGTGCCATCAGTGGAGGCGGAGCCTACGAGCAGTACTTC	CAISGGGAYEQYF
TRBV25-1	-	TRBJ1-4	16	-	TGTGCCAGCAGTGACTATTCAGCTAGCCTCAATGAAAAACTGTTTTTT	CASSDYSASLNEKLFF